The clone carrying this T cell receptor beta chain showed up many times. Antigen specificity is unknown. This specimen belongs to a study of response to subunit inactivated influenza vaccine. Whole-study results and caveats: With each seasonal influenza vaccination, the authors suggested, few new T cells are recruited.

The V and J ends lost 6 bases and 5 bases respectively, with 13 bases between them. The CDR3 is 13 residues long. TCRdb reanalysed the RT-PCR reads using MiXCR and keeps one entry per CDR3 protein. The profile shows roughly 650,000 distinct CDR3 sequences, about 15% of them singletons. The clonotype comes from a man aged 45-65 years who received an inactivated influenza vaccine. This chain uses TRBV12-3 or TRBV12-4 with TRBJ1-1; possible D gene TRBD1, 6 bases. Here the sequenced sample was PBMCs from blood, taken 12 days after vaccination. CDR3 in amino acids: CASRRTEGTEAFF. The CDR3, as DNA: TGTGCCAGCAGGAGGACAGAAGGGACTGAAGCTTTCTTT.